This TCR beta chain was profiled in a study of brain metastases from non-small cell lung cancer. TCRdb's copy holds only in-frame clones and misses some; the assay was immunoSEQ multiplex PCR. The profile shows a few thousand clones, more than 70% of them singletons. The length of the CDR3 is 15 residues. V lost 4 bases to trimming and J lost 2 bases, with 12 bases between them. The germline V gene encodes CDR1 SGHVS and CDR2 FNYEAQ. Regarding this clone: Other DNA sequences of this sample code for an identical CDR3.

The receptor was isolated from a donor aged 40 or over with non-small cell lung cancer. The J gene is TRBJ2-1, the V gene TRBV7-6; D gene unclear. Sequencing was carried out using tumor-adjacent normal tissue. The CDR3 nucleotides read TGTGCCAGCAGCTCCGATTCGGGTACCTACAATGAGCAGTTCTTC. Its translation: CASSSDSGTYNEQFF.